Sequencing of this T cell receptor beta chain was carried out in a study of cytomegalovirus exposure and HLA in healthy donors (dated by TCRdb to about 2017). Looking at the study overall: According to a later analysis, one platform produced both the roughly 110 validation repertoires and the 720 or so repertoires of the first cohort. The study aimed to test whether signatures of past pathogen exposure could be identified by cataloging public T cell receptors. A separate validation cohort of approximately 120 different subjects was used in addition to the approximately 670-subject first cohort. To predict cytomegalovirus infection status, the study brought together high-throughput TCR immunosequencing, statistical association of individual TCRs with disease status, and machine learning.

The donors belonged to the validation cohort of about 110 subjects, which was separate from the approximately 680-subject first cohort. CDR1 and CDR2 are read off the germline V gene as SGHRS and YFSETQ. Spanning cysteine to phenylalanine, the CDR3 consists of 17 amino acids. Only the CDR3 part of the read is kept: 51 bases, read in frame from the first base. The V end loses 2 bases and the J end loses 2 bases, and a stretch of 14 bases separates them. Notes on this clone: What this receptor recognizes is not known. Base qualities are not at hand, and no much larger clone is one base apart.

Library prep was done by the immunoSEQ multiplex PCR assay. The paper's processing steps were these. A statistical classification framework was built for diagnosing cytomegalovirus status from the catalog of TCR beta chain sequences. TCRdb obtained this table from immuneACCESS and retained in-frame rearrangements with V and J assigned. These tables miss some clones; where compared with another copy, unresolved V genes account for less than half of the shortfall, and the remainder is unexplained. Clone size and V and J calls were adopted from that table, with D and trimming inferred from the DNA. The sample table records hundreds of thousands of clones; more than 75% of these occur just once. The top ten clones comprise roughly 1.2% of the sample. What the study reported, not specific to this receptor: A later analysis had no HLA typing for the validation cohort, so co-occurrence there was scored across all 130 or so repertoires. In both the original and validation cohorts, the classifier was reported to diagnose cytomegalovirus status with high specificity and sensitivity. The authors suggested that the approach could potentially be extended to other disease states and immunological phenotypes. In a later analysis, TCRs clustered in the first cohort were found to also tend to co-occur in the 130 or so validation repertoires, with 94% of cluster scores above 0. While some public TCRs were present in many individuals, most TCR sequences turned up only very rarely across donors. Three of the identified cytomegalovirus-associated TCR beta chains were confirmed in vitro to be specific for cytomegalovirus antigens. The study gave a list of about 170 TCR beta chains associated with cytomegalovirus.

The sequenced sample was PBMCs. The origin of this receptor is a woman in her twenties or thirties in good health and CMV-seropositive. Here the chain combines TRBV5-1 and TRBJ2-6; the D region possibly corresponds to TRBD1 (6 bases align). The CDR3 region: CASSFQLGAAGANVLTF. The base sequence is TGCGCCAGCAGCTTCCAATTGGGGGCGGCTGGGGCCAACGTCCTGACTTTC.